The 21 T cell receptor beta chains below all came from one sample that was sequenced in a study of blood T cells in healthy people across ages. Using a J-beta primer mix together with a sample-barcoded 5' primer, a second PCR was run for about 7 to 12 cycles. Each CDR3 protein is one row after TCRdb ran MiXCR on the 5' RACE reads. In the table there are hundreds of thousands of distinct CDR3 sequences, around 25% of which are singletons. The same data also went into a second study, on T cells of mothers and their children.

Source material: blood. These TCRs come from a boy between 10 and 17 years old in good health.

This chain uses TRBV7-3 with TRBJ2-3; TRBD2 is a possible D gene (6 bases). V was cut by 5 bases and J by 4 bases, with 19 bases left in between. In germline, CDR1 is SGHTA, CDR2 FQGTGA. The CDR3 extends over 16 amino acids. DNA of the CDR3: TGTGCCAGCAGCCCCGGTGGGGCCGGCGGGGCAGATACGCAGTATTTT. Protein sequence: CASSPGGAGGADTQYF.

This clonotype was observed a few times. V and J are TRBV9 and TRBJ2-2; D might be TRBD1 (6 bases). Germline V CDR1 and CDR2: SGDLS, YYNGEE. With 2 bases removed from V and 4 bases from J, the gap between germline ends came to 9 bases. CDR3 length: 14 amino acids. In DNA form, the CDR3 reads TGTGCCAGCAGCGTGGGGACACGCACCGGGGAGCTGTTTTTT. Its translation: CASSVGTRTGELFF.

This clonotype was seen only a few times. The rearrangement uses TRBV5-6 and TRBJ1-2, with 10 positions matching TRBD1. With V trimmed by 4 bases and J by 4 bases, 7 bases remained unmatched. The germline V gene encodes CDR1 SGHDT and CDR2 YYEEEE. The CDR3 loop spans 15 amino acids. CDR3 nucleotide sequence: TGTGCCAGCAGCCCGGGGACAGGGGCCTCCTATGGCTACACCTTC. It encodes CASSPGTGASYGYTF.

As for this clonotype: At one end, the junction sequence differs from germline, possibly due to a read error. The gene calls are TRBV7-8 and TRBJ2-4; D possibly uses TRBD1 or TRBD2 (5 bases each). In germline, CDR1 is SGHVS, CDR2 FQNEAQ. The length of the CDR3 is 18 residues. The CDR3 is CASSPRGWERGTKNIRYF. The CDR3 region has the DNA TGTGCCAGCAGCCCTAGGGGTTGGGAGAGGGGAACCAAAAACATTCGGTACTTC.

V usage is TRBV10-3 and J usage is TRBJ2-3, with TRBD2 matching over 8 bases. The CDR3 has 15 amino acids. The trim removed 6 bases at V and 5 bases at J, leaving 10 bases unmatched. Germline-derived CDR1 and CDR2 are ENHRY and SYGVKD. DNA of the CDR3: TGTGCCATCAGACCCTTCGGGGGGGCCGGAGATACGCAGTATTTT. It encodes CAIRPFGGAGDTQYF.

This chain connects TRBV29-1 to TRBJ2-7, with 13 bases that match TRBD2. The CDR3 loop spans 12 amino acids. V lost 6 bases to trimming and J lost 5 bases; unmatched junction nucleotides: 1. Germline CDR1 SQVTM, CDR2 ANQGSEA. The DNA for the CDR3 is TGCAGCGTGACTAGCGGGAGGAACGAGCAGTACTTC. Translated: CSVTSGRNEQYF.

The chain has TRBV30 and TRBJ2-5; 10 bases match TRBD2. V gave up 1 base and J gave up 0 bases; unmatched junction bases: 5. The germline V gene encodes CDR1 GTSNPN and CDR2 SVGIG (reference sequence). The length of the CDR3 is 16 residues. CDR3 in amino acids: CAWSDLAGVYQETQYF. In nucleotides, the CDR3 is TGTGCCTGGAGTGACCTAGCGGGGGTGTACCAAGAGACCCAGTACTTC.

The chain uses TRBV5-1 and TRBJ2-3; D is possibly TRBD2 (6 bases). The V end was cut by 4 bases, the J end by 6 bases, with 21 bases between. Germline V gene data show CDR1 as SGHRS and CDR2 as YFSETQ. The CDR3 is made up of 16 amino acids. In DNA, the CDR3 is TGCGCCAGCAGCCCTGGAGGGGCGACCGGAATGGATACGCAGTATTTT. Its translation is CASSPGGATGMDTQYF.

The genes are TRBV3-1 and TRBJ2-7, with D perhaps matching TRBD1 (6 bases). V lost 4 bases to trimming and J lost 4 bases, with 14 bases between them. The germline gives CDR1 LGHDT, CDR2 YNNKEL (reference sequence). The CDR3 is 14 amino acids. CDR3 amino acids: CASSPRGQKYEQYF. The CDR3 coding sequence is TGTGCCAGCAGCCCCCGAGGACAGAAATACGAGCAGTACTTC.

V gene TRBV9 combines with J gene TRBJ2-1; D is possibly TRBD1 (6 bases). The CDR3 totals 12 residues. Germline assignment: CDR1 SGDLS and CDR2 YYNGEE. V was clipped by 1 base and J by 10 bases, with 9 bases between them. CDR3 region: CASSVSGEEQFF. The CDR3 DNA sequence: TGTGCCAGCAGCGTATCAGGGGAAGAGCAGTTCTTC.

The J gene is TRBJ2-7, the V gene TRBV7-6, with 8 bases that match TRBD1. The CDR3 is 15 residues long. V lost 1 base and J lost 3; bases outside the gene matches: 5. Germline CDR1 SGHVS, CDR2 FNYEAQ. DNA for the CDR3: TGTGCCAGCAGCTTAGTGGCAGGGGGCCACTACGAGCAGTACTTC. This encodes CASSLVAGGHYEQYF.

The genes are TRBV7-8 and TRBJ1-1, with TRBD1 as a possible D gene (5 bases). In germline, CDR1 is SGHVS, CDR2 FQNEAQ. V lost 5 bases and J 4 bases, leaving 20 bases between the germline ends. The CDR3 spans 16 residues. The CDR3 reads CASSQKQAAAITEAFF. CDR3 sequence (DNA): TGTGCCAGCAGCCAGAAACAGGCCGCAGCTATCACTGAAGCTTTCTTT.

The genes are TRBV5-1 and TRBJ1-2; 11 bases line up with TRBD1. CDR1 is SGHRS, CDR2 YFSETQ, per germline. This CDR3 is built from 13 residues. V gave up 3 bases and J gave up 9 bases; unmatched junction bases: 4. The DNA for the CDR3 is TGCGCCAGCAGCTCCGGACAGGGGGCTCGCTACACCTTC. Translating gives CASSSGQGARYTF. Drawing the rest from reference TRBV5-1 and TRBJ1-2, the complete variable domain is KAGVTQTPRYLIKTRGQQVTLSCSPISGHRSVSWYQQTPGQGLQFLFEYFSETQRNKGNFPGRFSGRQFSNSRSEMNVSTLELGDSALYLCASSSGQGARYTFGSGTRLTVV.

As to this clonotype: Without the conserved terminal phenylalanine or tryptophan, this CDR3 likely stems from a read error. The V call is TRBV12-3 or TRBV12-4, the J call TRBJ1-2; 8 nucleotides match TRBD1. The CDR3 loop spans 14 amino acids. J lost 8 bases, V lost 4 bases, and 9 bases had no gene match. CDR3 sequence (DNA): TGTGCCAGCAGTTCCTACCGGACAGGGCCCGGCTACACCCTC. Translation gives CASSSYRTGPGYTL.

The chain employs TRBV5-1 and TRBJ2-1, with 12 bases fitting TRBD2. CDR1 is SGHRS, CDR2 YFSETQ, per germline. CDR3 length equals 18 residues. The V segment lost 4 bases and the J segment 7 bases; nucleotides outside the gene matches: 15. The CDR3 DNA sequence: TGCGCCAGCAGCCTAACCTCCCCTCTAGCGGGAGGGGGGAATGAGCAGTTCTTC. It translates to CASSLTSPLAGGGNEQFF.

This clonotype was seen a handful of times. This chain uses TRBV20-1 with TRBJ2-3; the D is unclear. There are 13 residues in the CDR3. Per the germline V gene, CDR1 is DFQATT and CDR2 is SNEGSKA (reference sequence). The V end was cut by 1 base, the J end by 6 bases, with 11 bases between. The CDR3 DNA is TGCAGTGCTAGAGTAAGGAGATGGGATACGCAGTATTTT. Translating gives CSARVRRWDTQYF.

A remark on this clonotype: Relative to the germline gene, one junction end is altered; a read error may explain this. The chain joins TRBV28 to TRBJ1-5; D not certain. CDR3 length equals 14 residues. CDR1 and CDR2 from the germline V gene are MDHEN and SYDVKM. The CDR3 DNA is TGTGCCAGCGGTTTTCTGGGCGGGGTACAGCCCCAGCATTTT. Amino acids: CASGFLGGVQPQHF.

CDR3 sequence: CASSYSYVLNTEAFF. Here the CDR3 DNA reads TGTGCCAGCAGTTACTCGTACGTATTGAACACTGAAGCTTTCTTT. The V call is TRBV6-5, the J call TRBJ1-1; the D is unclear. From germline, CDR1 is MNHEY and CDR2 SVGAGI. The CDR3 runs to 15 residues. With 0 bases removed from V and 0 bases from J, the gap between germline ends came to 8 bases.

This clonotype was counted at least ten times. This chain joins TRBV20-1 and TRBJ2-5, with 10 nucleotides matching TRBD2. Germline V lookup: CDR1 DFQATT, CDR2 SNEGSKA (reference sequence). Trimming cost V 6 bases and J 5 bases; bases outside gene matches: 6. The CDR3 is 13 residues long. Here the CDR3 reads CSASLAGRETQYF. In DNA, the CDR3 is TGCAGTGCCTCACTAGCGGGGCGCGAGACCCAGTACTTC.

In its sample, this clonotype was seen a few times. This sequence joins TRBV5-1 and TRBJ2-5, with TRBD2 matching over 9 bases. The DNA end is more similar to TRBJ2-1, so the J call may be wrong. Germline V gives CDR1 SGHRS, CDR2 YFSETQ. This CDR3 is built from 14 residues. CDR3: CASSFRTSAVEQFF. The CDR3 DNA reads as TGCGCCAGCAGCTTCAGGACTAGCGCTGTTGAGCAGTTCTTC.

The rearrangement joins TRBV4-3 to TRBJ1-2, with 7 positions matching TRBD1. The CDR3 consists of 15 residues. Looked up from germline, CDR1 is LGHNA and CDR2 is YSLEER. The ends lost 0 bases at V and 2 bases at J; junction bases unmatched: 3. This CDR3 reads CASSQEATGNYGYTF. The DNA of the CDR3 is TGCGCCAGCAGCCAAGAAGCGACAGGGAACTATGGCTACACCTTC.